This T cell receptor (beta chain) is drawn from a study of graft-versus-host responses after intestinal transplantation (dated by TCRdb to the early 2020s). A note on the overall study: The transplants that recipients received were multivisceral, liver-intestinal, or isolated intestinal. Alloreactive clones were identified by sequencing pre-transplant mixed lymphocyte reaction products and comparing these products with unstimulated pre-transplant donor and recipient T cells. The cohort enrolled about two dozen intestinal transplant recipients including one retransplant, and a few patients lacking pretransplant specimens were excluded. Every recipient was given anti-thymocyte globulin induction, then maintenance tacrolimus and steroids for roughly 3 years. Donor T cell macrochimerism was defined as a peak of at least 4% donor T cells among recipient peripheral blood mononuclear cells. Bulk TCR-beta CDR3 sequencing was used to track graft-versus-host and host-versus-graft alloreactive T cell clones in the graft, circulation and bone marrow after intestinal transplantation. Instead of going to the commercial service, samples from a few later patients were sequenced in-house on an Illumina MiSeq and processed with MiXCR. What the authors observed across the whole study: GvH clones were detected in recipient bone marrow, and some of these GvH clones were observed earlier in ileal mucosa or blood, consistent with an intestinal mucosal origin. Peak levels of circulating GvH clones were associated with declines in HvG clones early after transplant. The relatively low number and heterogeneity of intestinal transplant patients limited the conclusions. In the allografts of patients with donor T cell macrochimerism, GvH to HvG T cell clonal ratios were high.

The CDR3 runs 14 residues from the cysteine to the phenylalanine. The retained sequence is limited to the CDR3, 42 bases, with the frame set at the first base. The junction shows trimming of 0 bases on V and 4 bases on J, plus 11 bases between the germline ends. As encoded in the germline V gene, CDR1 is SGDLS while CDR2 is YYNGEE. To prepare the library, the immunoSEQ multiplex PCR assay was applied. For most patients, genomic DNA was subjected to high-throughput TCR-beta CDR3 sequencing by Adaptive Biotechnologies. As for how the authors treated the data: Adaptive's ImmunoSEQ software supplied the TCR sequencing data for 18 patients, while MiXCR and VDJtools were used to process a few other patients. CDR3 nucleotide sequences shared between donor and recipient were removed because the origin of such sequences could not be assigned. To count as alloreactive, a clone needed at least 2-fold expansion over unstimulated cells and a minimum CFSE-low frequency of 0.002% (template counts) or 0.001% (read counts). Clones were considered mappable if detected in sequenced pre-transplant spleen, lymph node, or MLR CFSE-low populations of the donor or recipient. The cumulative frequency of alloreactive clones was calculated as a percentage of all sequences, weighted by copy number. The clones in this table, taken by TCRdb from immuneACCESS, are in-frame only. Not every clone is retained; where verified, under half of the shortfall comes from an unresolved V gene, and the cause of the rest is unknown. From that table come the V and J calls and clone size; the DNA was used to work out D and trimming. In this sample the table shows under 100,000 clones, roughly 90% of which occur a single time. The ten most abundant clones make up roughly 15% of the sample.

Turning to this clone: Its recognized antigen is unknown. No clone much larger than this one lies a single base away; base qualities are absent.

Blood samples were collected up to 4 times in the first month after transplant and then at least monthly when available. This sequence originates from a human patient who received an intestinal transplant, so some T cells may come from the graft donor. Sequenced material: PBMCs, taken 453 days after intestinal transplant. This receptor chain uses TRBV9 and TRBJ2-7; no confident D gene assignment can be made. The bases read TGTGCCAGCAGCGTAGGAGGCAGCGAGTACGAGCAGTACTTC. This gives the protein CASSVGGSEYEQYF.